A selection of T cell receptor beta chains follows, all from one sample in a study of blood T cell repertoires in COVID-19. The data were produced by immunoSEQ multiplex PCR, yet TCRdb's version contains in-frame clones alone and is incomplete. The sample contains 88,000 or so clones, roughly 89% of which appear only once. The sequenced material came from PBMCs or T cells enriched from blood (not recorded which). All receptors come from a woman between 50 and 59 years old with acute COVID-19. Both conserved end residues are part of each CDR3. The D gene is left open where the match is weak. Rows give clone size only sometimes, using once, few, many, or a class for an expanded clone.

v_call	d_call	j_call	clone_size	cdr3_nt	cdr3_aa
TRBV5-1	.	TRBJ2-2	.	TGCGCCAGCAGCTTTGGGGCGCAGCTTCAGACCGGGGAGCTGTTTTTT	CASSFGAQLQTGELFF
TRBV18	.	TRBJ2-4	.	TGTGCCAGCTCACCAAGTGGCGGTGGAGAGGGCAAAAACATTCAGTACTTC	CASSPSGGGEGKNIQYF
TRBV30	.	TRBJ1-2	once	TGTGCCTGGAGTATGCGGACAGACTATGGCTACACCTTC	CAWSMRTDYGYTF
TRBV5-1	.	TRBJ1-1	.	TGCGCCAGCAGCTTGTTCACAGGGATGGCGGACACTGAAGCTTTCTTT	CASSLFTGMADTEAFF
TRBV5-5	.	TRBJ1-6	.	TGTGCCAGCAGCTTGGGTCAGGGGACCTATAATTCACCCCTCCACTTT	CASSLGQGTYNSPLHF
TRBV5-1	TRBD2	TRBJ2-1	.	TGCGCCAGCAGCTTGGCCTGGACTAGCGGTTCCAATGAGCAGTTCTTC	CASSLAWTSGSNEQFF
TRBV5-1	TRBD2	TRBJ2-7	few	TGCGCCAGCAGCCCGAGACTAGCGGGGGGTCCGTCCTACGAGCAGTACTTC	CASSPRLAGGPSYEQYF
TRBV21-1	.	TRBJ2-7	.	TGTGCCAGCAGCAAAAGGGGTGTTAGGGGACTAGCGACCCATAGACGACTTTCCTACGAGCAGTACTTC	CASSKRGVRGLATHRRLSYEQYF
TRBV29-1	.	TRBJ1-1	few	TGCAGCGTGTCCCCCAGTTTGAGGATAGAAGCTTTCTTT	CSVSPSLRIEAFF
TRBV25-1	.	TRBJ1-4	.	TGTGCCAGCAGTTCACCCCAGGGAAGAGGTGAAAAACTGTTTTTT	CASSSPQGRGEKLFF
TRBV18	.	TRBJ2-7	.	TGTGCCAGCTCACCACCGGACAGAGCCTACGAGCAGTACTTC	CASSPPDRAYEQYF
TRBV6-5	TRBD1	TRBJ1-2	.	TGTGCCAGCAGGATACCGGGACAGGGCTATGGCTACACCTTC	CASRIPGQGYGYTF
TRBV11-3	.	TRBJ2-7	.	TGTGCCAGCAGCTTAGTCACCGGAGGGGACGAGCAGTACTTC	CASSLVTGGDEQYF
TRBV5-1	TRBD2	TRBJ2-5	.	TGCGCCAGCAGCTTGGGTTTGGGACTAGCGGGAGTAGAGACCCAGTACTTC	CASSLGLGLAGVETQYF
TRBV27	TRBD1	TRBJ2-1	.	TGTGCCAGCAGTTTAGAGACAGGGACAGGCTACAATGAGCAGTTCTTC	CASSLETGTGYNEQFF
TRBV30	TRBD2	TRBJ2-7	.	TGTGCCTGGAGAGTAGCGGGTTCCTACGAGCAGTACTTC	CAWRVAGSYEQYF
TRBV19	.	TRBJ1-3	.	TGTGCCAGTAGTATAGGGGGGAGGGACACCAACTCTGGAAACACCATATATTTT	CASSIGGRDTNSGNTIYF
TRBV18	.	TRBJ2-3	few	TGTGCCAGCTCCTTCGGAGACCCAGATACGCAGTATTTT	CASSFGDPDTQYF
TRBV29-1	.	TRBJ1-1	.	TGCAGCGTGAGGGAGTTTAACACTGAAGCTTTCTTT	CSVREFNTEAFF
TRBV29-1	.	TRBJ1-1	.	TGCAGCGTTGACAGGGAAGCTTTCTTT	CSVDREAFF
TRBV6-1	TRBD1	TRBJ1-5	.	TGTGCCAGCAGTGAAAGCGACAGGGGAATGAGAGGCGTCAATCAGCCCCAGCATTTT	CASSESDRGMRGVNQPQHF
TRBV7-8	.	TRBJ1-2	.	TGTGCCAGCACCCCGGACAGAAACTATGGCTACACCTTC	CASTPDRNYGYTF
TRBV5-4	TRBD1	TRBJ1-1	.	TGTGCCAGCAGCTTGTGGACAGGAACTGAAGCTTTCTTT	CASSLWTGTEAFF
TRBV29-1	.	TRBJ1-5	few	TGCAGCGTTGGGGCGGGGGCTGGTCAGCCCCAGCATTTT	CSVGAGAGQPQHF
TRBV24-1	TRBD2	TRBJ2-3	once	TGTGCCACCAGTGAGATGACTAGCGGGAGAACAGATACGCAGTATTTT	CATSEMTSGRTDTQYF
TRBV6-5	TRBD1	TRBJ1-5	few	TGTGCCAGCAGTTACGGACAGGGGGAGGCTCAGCCCCAGCATTTT	CASSYGQGEAQPQHF
TRBV6-5	TRBD1	TRBJ2-2	.	TGTGCCAGTCGATTGACAGGGTACGCCGGGGAGCTGTTTTTT	CASRLTGYAGELFF
TRBV2	TRBD1	TRBJ2-1	.	TGTGCCAGCAGTGAGGGACCAGGGGGTTACAATGAGCAGTTCTTC	CASSEGPGGYNEQFF
TRBV9	.	TRBJ1-5	.	TGTGCCAGGTCCATAGCAGGAGGGGAAGGCAATCAGCCCCAGCATTTT	CARSIAGGEGNQPQHF
TRBV7-9	TRBD2	TRBJ2-5	.	TGTGCCAGCAGAACCCCCGGGACTAGCGGTCCTCTAGGGGAGGAGACCCAGTACTTC	CASRTPGTSGPLGEETQYF
TRBV18	.	TRBJ1-4	.	TGTGCCAGCTCACCACCGTTCGGGGAAAAACTGTTTTTT	CASSPPFGEKLFF
TRBV9	.	TRBJ2-1	.	TGTGCCAGCAGCGATAGTGCGGGAAAATACAATGAGCAGTTCTTC	CASSDSAGKYNEQFF
TRBV18	.	TRBJ1-6	.	TGTGCCAGCTCACCACGTCCACCGAGCTCCTATAATTCACCCCTCCACTTT	CASSPRPPSSYNSPLHF
TRBV2	.	TRBJ2-3	.	TGTGCCAGCAGTTACACAGATACGCAGTATTTT	CASSYTDTQYF
TRBV19	.	TRBJ2-1	.	TGTGCCAGTAGTAGAGCGGGACACTACAATGAGCAGTTCTTC	CASSRAGHYNEQFF
TRBV12-5	TRBD2	TRBJ2-3	.	TGTGCTAGTGGTTCCCGAGGACTAGCGGGAGGGGTTCGCTCGACAGATACGCAGTATTTT	CASGSRGLAGGVRSTDTQYF
TRBV6-5	.	TRBJ2-7	.	TGTGCCAGCAGTTCACCAGGGAAGGAGTACTTC	CASSSPGKEYF
TRBV11-3	.	TRBJ1-2	.	TGTGCCAGCAGCCCGGAGGGTCGGGATGGGGTATATGGCTACACCTTC	CASSPEGRDGVYGYTF
TRBV30	TRBD2	TRBJ2-7	.	TGTGCCTGGACTAGCGGGGAAGGCTACGAGCAGTACTTC	CAWTSGEGYEQYF
TRBV27	.	TRBJ2-3	.	TGTGCCAGCAGTTTAGCGGGGCGCACAGATACGCAGTATTTT	CASSLAGRTDTQYF
TRBV5-1	TRBD2	TRBJ2-1	.	TGCGCCAGCAGCTTGGCCGGCGGGAGGGGTTACAATGAGCAGTTCTTC	CASSLAGGRGYNEQFF
TRBV7-6	.	TRBJ2-2	few	TGTGCCAGCGGCCAGGTAGCGGTGTCCCCCGGGGAGCTGTTTTTT	CASGQVAVSPGELFF
TRBV7-9	TRBD2	TRBJ2-3	.	TGTGCCAGCAGCTTAGCTGGGACTAGCGGGAGGGCAGATACGCAGTATTTT	CASSLAGTSGRADTQYF
TRBV24-1	.	TRBJ2-7	.	TGTGCCACCAGTGATTCGGCCTTGCGGAATTCCTACGAGCAGTACTTC	CATSDSALRNSYEQYF
TRBV5-1	.	TRBJ2-1	few	TGCGCCAGCAGCTTGACGACAGGTGTGGGTGAGCAGTTCTTC	CASSLTTGVGEQFF